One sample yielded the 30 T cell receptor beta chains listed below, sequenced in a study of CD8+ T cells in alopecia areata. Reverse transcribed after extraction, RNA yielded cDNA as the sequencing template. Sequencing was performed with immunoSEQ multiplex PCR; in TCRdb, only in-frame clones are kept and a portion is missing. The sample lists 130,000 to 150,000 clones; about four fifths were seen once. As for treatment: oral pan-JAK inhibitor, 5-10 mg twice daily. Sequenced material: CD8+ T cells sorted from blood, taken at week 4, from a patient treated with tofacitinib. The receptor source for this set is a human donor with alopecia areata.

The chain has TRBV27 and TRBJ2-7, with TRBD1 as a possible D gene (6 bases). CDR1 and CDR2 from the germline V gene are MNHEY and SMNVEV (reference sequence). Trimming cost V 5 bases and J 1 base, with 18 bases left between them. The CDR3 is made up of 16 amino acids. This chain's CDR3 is CASSPYSGDPSYEQYF. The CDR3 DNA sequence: TGTGCCAGCAGTCCCTACTCAGGGGATCCATCCTACGAGCAGTACTTC.

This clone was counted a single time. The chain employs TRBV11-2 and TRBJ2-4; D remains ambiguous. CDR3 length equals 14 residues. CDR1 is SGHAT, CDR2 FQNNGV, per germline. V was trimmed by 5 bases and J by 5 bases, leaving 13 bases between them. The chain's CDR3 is CASSRHAVENIQYF. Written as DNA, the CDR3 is TGTGCCAGCAGCCGCCACGCGGTCGAAAACATTCAGTACTTC. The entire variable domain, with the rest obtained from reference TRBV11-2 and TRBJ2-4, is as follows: EAGVAQSPRYKIIEKRQSVAFWCNPISGHATLYWYQQILGQGPKLLIQFQNNGVVDDSQLPKDRFSAERLKGVDSTLKIQPAKLEDSAVYLCASSRHAVENIQYFGAGTRLSVL.

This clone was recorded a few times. CDR3 bases: TGTGCCAGCAGCCCTTTTGGGGTAGAGGCAGATACGCAGTATTTT. It codes for CASSPFGVEADTQYF. J is TRBJ2-3 and V is TRBV7-9; D is unclear. Per germline, CDR1 SEHNR and CDR2 FQNEAQ (reference sequence). V was trimmed by 5 bases and J by 4 bases, leaving 16 bases between them. The CDR3 extends over 15 amino acids.

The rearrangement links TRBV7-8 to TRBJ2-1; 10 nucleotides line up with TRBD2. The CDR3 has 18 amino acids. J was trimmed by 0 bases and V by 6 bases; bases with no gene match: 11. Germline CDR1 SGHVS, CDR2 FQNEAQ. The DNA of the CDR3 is TGTGCCAGCAGTCCTCTTCGAGCGGGGGGGCCCTCCTACAATGAGCAGTTCTTC. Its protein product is CASSPLRAGGPSYNEQFF.

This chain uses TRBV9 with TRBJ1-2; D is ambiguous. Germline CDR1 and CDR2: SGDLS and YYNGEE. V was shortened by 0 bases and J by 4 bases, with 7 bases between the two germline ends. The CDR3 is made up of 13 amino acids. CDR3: CASSVGGTYGYTF. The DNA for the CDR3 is TGTGCCAGCAGCGTAGGTGGCACCTATGGCTACACCTTC. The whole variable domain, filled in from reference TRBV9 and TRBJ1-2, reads DSGVTQTPKHLITATGQRVTLRCSPRSGDLSVYWYQQSLDQGLQFLIQYYNGEERAKGNILERFSAQQFPDLHSELNLSSLELGDSALYFCASSVGGTYGYTFGSGTRLTVV.

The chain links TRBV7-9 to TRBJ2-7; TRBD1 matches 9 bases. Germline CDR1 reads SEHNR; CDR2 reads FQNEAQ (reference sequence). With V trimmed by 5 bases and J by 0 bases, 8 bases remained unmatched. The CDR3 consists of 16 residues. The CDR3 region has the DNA TGTGCCAGCAGCCCGAGGGACAGGGCGGACTCCTACGAGCAGTACTTC. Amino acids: CASSPRDRADSYEQYF. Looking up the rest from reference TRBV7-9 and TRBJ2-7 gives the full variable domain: DTGVSQNPRHKITKRGQNVTFRCDPISEHNRLYWYRQTLGQGPEFLTYFQNEAQLEKSRLLSDRFSAERPKGSFSTLEIQRTEQGDSAMYLCASSPRDRADSYEQYFGPGTRLTVT.

The CDR3 protein is CASSYTTGTSGGEEYF. CDR3 sequence (DNA): TGTGCCAGCAGTTACACTACCGGGACTAGCGGGGGGGAGGAGTATTTT. The V gene is TRBV6-5, the J gene TRBJ2-3, with 16 bases aligning to TRBD2. The CDR3 has 16 residues. Germline CDR1 is MNHEY and CDR2 is SVGAGI. After removal of 2 bases from V and 13 bases from J, the junction contained 9 bases not matched to a gene.

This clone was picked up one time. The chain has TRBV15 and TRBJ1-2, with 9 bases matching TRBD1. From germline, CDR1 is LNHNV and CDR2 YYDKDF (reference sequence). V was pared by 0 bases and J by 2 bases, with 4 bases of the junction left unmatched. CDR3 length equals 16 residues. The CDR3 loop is CATSRDTQGANYGYTF. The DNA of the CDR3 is TGTGCCACCAGCAGAGATACACAGGGGGCGAACTATGGCTACACCTTC.

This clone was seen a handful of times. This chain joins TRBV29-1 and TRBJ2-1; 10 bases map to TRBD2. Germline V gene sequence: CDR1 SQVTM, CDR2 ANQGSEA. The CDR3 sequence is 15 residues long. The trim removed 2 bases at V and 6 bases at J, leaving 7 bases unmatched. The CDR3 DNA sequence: TGCAGCGTTGAAATCGGACTAGCGGTGGTCAATGAGCAGTTCTTC. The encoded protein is CSVEIGLAVVNEQFF.

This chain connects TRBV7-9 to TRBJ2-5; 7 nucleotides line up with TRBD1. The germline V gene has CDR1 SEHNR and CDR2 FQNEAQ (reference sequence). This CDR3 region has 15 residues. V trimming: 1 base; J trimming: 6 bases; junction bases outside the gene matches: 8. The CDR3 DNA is TGTGCCAGCAGCTTAGAGGCTCAGGGGGAGAAGACCCAGTACTTC. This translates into CASSLEAQGEKTQYF.

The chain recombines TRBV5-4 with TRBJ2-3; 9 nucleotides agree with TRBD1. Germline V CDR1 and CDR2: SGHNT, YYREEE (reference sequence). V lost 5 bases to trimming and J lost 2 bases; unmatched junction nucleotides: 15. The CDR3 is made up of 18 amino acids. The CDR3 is CASRPGQGPTYTTDTQYF. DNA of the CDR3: TGTGCCAGCAGGCCGGGACAGGGACCTACATACACCACAGATACGCAGTATTTT. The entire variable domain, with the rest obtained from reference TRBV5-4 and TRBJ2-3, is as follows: ETGVTQSPTHLIKTRGQQVTLRCSSQSGHNTVSWYQQALGQGPQFIFQYYREEENGRGNFPPRFSGLQFPNYSSELNVNALELDDSALYLCASRPGQGPTYTTDTQYFGPGTRLTVL.

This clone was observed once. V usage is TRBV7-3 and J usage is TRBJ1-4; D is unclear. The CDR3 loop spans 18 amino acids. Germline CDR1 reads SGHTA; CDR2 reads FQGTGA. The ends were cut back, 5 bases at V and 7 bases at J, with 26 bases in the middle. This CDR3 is CASSVHGPQLVLGEKLFF. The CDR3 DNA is TGTGCCAGCAGCGTACACGGACCTCAGCTGGTTTTGGGTGAAAAACTGTTTTTT.

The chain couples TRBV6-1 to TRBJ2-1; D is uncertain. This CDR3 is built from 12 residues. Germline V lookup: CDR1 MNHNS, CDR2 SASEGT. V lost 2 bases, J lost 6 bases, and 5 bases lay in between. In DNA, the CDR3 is TGTGCCAGCAGTGAAACAAGCAATGAGCAGTTCTTC. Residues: CASSETSNEQFF.

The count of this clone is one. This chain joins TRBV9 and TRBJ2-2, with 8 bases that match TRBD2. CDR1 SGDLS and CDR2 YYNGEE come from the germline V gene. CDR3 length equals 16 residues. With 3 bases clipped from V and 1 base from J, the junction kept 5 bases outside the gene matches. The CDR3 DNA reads TGTGCCAGCAGCGCTCCTAGCGGGCAGAACACCGGGGAGCTGTTTTTT. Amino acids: CASSAPSGQNTGELFF.

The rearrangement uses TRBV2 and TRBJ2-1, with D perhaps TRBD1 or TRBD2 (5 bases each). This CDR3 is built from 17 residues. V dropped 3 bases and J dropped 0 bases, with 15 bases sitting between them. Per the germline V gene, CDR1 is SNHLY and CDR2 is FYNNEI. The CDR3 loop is CASSDLGTRSSYNEQFF. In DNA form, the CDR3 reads TGTGCCAGCAGTGACCTGGGGACCCGGAGCTCCTACAATGAGCAGTTCTTC.

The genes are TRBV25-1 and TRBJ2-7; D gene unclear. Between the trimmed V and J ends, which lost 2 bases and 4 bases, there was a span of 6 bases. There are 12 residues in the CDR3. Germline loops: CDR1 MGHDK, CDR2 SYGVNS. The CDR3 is CASSERGYEQYF. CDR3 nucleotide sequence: TGTGCCAGCAGTGAACGTGGGTACGAGCAGTACTTC.

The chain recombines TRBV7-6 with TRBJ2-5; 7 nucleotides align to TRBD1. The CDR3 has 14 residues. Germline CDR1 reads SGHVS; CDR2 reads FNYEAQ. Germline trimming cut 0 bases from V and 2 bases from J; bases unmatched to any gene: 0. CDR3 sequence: CASSLATGQETQYF. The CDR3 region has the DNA TGTGCCAGCAGCTTAGCGACAGGGCAAGAGACCCAGTACTTC.

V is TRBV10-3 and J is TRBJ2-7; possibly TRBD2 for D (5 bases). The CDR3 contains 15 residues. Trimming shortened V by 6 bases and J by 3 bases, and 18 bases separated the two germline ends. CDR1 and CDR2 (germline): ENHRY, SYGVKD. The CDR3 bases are TGTGCCATCAGGGAGGCAGGCAGGTTAGACTACGAGCAGTACTTC. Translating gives CAIREAGRLDYEQYF.

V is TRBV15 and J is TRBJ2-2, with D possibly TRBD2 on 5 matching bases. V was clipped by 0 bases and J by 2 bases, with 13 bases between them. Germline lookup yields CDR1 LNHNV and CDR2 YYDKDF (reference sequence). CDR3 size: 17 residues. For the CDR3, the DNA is TGTGCCACCAGCAGAGAGTTGGACTGGCCCAACACCGGGGAGCTGTTTTTT. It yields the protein CATSRELDWPNTGELFF.

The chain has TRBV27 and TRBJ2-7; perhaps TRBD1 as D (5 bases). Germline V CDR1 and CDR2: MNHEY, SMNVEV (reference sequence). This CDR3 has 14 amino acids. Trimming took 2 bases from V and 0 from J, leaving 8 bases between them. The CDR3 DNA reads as TGTGCCAGCAGTTTAGGAACAGGCTCCTACGAGCAGTACTTC. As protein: CASSLGTGSYEQYF.

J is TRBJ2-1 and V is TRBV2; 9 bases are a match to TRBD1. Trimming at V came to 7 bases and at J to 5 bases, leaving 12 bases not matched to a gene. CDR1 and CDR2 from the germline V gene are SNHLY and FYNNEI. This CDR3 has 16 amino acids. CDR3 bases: TGTGCCAGCATTACCGGACAGGGGAAGAGACACAATGAGCAGTTCTTC. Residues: CASITGQGKRHNEQFF.

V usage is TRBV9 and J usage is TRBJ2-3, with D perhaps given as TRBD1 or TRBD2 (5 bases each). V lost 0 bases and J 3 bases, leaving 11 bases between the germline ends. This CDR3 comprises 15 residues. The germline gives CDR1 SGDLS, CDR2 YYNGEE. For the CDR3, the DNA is TGTGCCAGCAGCGTAGTGGGGGATACGACAGATACGCAGTATTTT. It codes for CASSVVGDTTDTQYF.

The CDR3 is CASSYNGGSKDGYTF. The CDR3 DNA is TGTGCCAGCAGTTACAACGGCGGCAGTAAAGATGGCTACACCTTC. The rearrangement uses TRBV6-5 and TRBJ1-2; D gene unclear. Per germline, CDR1 MNHEY and CDR2 SVGAGI. The V end lost 2 bases, the J end lost 6 bases, and 16 bases lay between the germline ends. The CDR3 extends over 15 amino acids.

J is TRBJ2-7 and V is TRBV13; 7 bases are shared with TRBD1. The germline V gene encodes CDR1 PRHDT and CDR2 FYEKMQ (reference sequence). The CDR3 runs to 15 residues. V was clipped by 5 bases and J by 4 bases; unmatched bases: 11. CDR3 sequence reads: CASSPQAGGIYEQYF. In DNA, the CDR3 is TGTGCCAGCAGCCCCCAGGCAGGGGGTATATACGAGCAGTACTTC. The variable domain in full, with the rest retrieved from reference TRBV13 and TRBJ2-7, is AAGVIQSPRHLIKEKRETATLKCYPIPRHDTVYWYQQGPGQDPQFLISFYEKMQSDKGSIPDRFSAQQFSDYHSELNMSSLELGDSALYFCASSPQAGGIYEQYFGPGTRLTVT.

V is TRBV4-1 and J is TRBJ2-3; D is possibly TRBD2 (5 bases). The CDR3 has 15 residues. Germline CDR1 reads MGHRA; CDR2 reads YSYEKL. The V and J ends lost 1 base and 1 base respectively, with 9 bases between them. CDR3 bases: TGCGCCAGCAGCCAAGTATCCGGGGGCACAGATACGCAGTATTTT. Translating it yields CASSQVSGGTDTQYF.

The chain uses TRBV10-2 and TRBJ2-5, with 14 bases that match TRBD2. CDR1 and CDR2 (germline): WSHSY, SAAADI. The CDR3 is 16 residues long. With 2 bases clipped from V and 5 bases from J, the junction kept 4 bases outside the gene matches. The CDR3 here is CASSELGTSGGETQYF. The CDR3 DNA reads TGCGCCAGCAGTGAGCTAGGGACTAGCGGGGGTGAGACCCAGTACTTC.

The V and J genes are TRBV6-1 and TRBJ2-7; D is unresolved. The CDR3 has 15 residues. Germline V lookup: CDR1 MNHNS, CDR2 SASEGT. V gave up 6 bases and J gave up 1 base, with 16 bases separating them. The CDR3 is CASRPYRWESYEQYF. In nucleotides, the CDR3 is TGTGCCAGCAGGCCATACCGTTGGGAATCCTACGAGCAGTACTTC.

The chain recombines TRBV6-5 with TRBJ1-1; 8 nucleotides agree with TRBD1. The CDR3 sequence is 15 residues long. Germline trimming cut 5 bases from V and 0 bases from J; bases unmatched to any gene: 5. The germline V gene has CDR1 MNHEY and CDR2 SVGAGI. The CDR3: CASSPWTGMNTEAFF. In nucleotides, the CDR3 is TGTGCCAGCAGTCCTTGGACAGGGATGAACACTGAAGCTTTCTTT.

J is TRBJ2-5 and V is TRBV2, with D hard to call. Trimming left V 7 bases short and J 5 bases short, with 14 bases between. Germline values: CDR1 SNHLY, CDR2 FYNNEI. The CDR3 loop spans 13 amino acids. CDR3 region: CASTDWVKETQYF. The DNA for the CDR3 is TGTGCCAGCACCGATTGGGTAAAGGAGACCCAGTACTTC.

As DNA, the CDR3 is TGTGCCAGCAGCTTCTGGACAGGGACCACTGAAGCTTTCTTT. Protein: CASSFWTGTTEAFF. This chain connects TRBV7-2 to TRBJ1-1; 8 bases map to TRBD1. V was clipped by 3 bases and J by 4 bases; unmatched bases: 4. The CDR3 extends over 14 amino acids. Germline-derived CDR1 and CDR2 are SGHTA and FQGNSA.